The next 20 T cell receptor beta chains were all read from a single sample in a study of cytomegalovirus exposure and HLA in healthy donors. The PCR employed 60 Vbeta primers together with 13 Jbeta primers. The repertoire was sequenced with immunoSEQ multiplex PCR; TCRdb's copy has only in-frame clones and lacks some. The table includes 150,000 or so clones, 60% to 85% detected once. Source material: PBMCs. These receptors were obtained from a man aged 35-49 years in good health and CMV-seropositive.

In nucleotides, the CDR3 is TGTGCCAGCAGCGTAAGTCTGGGCTGGGACACTGAAGCTTTCTTT. This encodes CASSVSLGWDTEAFF. The chain combines TRBV9 with TRBJ1-1; D gene unclear. V lost 1 base and J lost 3, with 13 bases in between. In germline, CDR1 is SGDLS, CDR2 YYNGEE. The CDR3 has 15 amino acids.

This clone was detected only once. V and J are TRBV28 and TRBJ2-5; 7 nucleotides line up with TRBD1. Germline assignment: CDR1 MDHEN and CDR2 SYDVKM. The V gene end was trimmed by 4 bases and the J gene end by 2 bases; junction bases not matched to a gene: 13. The length of the CDR3 is 17 residues. CDR3 region: CASSWPPGAGGQETQYF. CDR3 nucleotide sequence: TGTGCCAGCAGTTGGCCCCCAGGGGCAGGGGGACAAGAGACCCAGTACTTC.

This chain joins TRBV18 and TRBJ1-1, with TRBD1 matching over 7 bases. CDR3 length: 14 residues. With V trimmed by 8 bases and J by 0 bases, 6 bases remained unmatched. Germline V gene data show CDR1 as KGHSH and CDR2 as LQKENI. The chain's CDR3 is CASRGQILNTEAFF. DNA for the CDR3: TGTGCCAGCCGGGGACAGATCTTGAACACTGAAGCTTTCTTT.

The chain recombines TRBV5-4 with TRBJ2-2; TRBD2 matches at 8 bases. V shed 4 bases and J 1 base; nucleotides not matched to a gene: 6. Germline CDR1 SGHNT, CDR2 YYREEE (reference sequence). The CDR3 runs 16 residues. The CDR3 is CASSTPSGGNTGELFF. CDR3 nucleotides: TGTGCCAGCAGCACGCCAAGCGGGGGGAACACCGGGGAGCTGTTTTTT.

The V call is TRBV5-6, the J call TRBJ1-1, with D unresolved. Per the germline V gene, CDR1 is SGHDT and CDR2 is YYEEEE. The CDR3 is 12 residues long. With 4 bases removed from V and 1 base from J, the gap between germline ends came to 5 bases. CDR3 loop: CASSPKNTEAFF. CDR3 nucleotide sequence: TGTGCCAGCAGCCCAAAGAACACTGAAGCTTTCTTT.

The chain couples TRBV6-1 to TRBJ2-2, with D possibly TRBD2 on 5 matching bases. The CDR3 extends over 15 amino acids. V shed 1 base and J shed 5 bases, with 11 bases lying between them. CDR1 is MNHNS, CDR2 SASEGT, per germline. The CDR3 DNA reads TGTGCCAGCAGTGAAGAGCAGAGGAGGACCGGGGAGCTGTTTTTT. Amino acids: CASSEEQRRTGELFF.

The J gene is TRBJ2-1, the V gene TRBV28; possible D gene TRBD2, 5 bases. The germline gives CDR1 MDHEN, CDR2 SYDVKM. Trimming stripped 2 bases from V and 0 bases from J, with 11 bases between. CDR3 size: 16 residues. CDR3 sequence (DNA): TGTGCCAGCAGTTTAAGGACGGGAAGCTCCTACAATGAGCAGTTCTTC. Translating it yields CASSLRTGSSYNEQFF.

The chain employs TRBV18 and TRBJ2-3; tentatively, D is TRBD1 (6 bases). The CDR3 spans 15 residues. Germline V gene lookup returns CDR1 KGHSH and CDR2 LQKENI. Trimming stripped 4 bases from V and 1 base from J, with 12 bases between. CDR3 sequence (DNA): TGTGCCAGCTCACGGGGGCAGATGGGCACAGATACGCAGTATTTT. It encodes CASSRGQMGTDTQYF. The full variable domain, with the rest looked up from reference TRBV18 and TRBJ2-3, is NAGVMQNPRHLVRRRGQEARLRCSPMKGHSHVYWYRQLPEEGLKFMVYLQKENIIDESGMPKERFSAEFPKEGPSILRIQQVVRGDSAAYFCASSRGQMGTDTQYFGPGTRLTVL.

This chain joins TRBV29-1 and TRBJ2-1, with 7 positions matching TRBD1. Looked up from germline, CDR1 is SQVTM and CDR2 is ANQGSEA. The CDR3 has 13 amino acids. V was clipped by 7 bases and J by 3 bases; unmatched bases: 6. CDR3 sequence (DNA): TGCAGCGCTCGAGGGGGCGGCTACAATGAGCAGTTCTTC. Residues: CSARGGGYNEQFF.

This chain links TRBV5-8 with TRBJ2-5, with 14 bases fitting TRBD2. The V gene's germline CDR1 is SGHTS and CDR2 YDEGEE. This CDR3 spans 15 amino acids. The J segment lost 4 bases and the V segment lost 3 bases, leaving 2 bases of the junction unmatched. The CDR3 loop is CASSSGTSGRETQYF. The CDR3 nucleotides read TGTGCCAGCAGCTCCGGGACTAGCGGGAGAGAGACCCAGTACTTC. Drawing the rest from reference TRBV5-8 and TRBJ2-5, the complete variable domain is EAGVTQSPTHLIKTRGQQATLRCSPISGHTSVYWYQQALGLGLQFLLWYDEGEERNRGNFPPRFSGRQFPNYSSELNVNALELEDSALYLCASSSGTSGRETQYFGPGTRLLVL.

V usage is TRBV5-4 and J usage is TRBJ2-7, with 9 nucleotides matching TRBD1. With 3 bases clipped from V and 1 base from J, the junction kept 11 bases outside the gene matches. Looked up from germline, CDR1 is SGHNT and CDR2 is YYREEE (reference sequence). This CDR3 comprises 17 residues. CDR3 protein: CASSYDTTGGASYEQYF. DNA of the CDR3: TGTGCCAGCAGCTACGATACGACAGGGGGGGCGTCCTACGAGCAGTACTTC.

The rearrangement joins TRBV29-1 to TRBJ2-3; 9 bases line up with TRBD1. Germline V CDR1 and CDR2: SQVTM, ANQGSEA. This CDR3 contains 14 residues. V trimming: 4 bases; J trimming: 3 bases; junction bases outside the gene matches: 5. As DNA, the CDR3 is TGCAGCGTTGTTGGGACAGGGTGGACAGATACGCAGTATTTT. Translated, it gives CSVVGTGWTDTQYF.

The chain recombines TRBV10-3 with TRBJ2-5, with a possible D match to TRBD1 (6 bases). The DNA end lines up better with TRBJ2-7; the J call may be wrong. CDR3 length: 14 amino acids. Looked up from germline, CDR1 is ENHRY and CDR2 is SYGVKD. CDR3 bases: TGTGCCATCAGCCCGGGACACAGCTCCTACGAGCAGTACTTC. Translation gives CAISPGHSSYEQYF.

The gene calls are TRBV27 and TRBJ2-3; 11 bases align to TRBD1. CDR3 length: 15 residues. V lost 6 bases, J lost 6 bases, and 8 bases stayed unmatched. Germline lookup yields CDR1 MNHEY and CDR2 SMNVEV (reference sequence). CDR3 coding DNA: TGTGCCAGCAGAGCCGGGACAGGGGGAAGGGATACGCAGTATTTT. Its protein is CASRAGTGGRDTQYF.

This chain uses TRBV5-8 with TRBJ1-6; D is unclear. From germline, CDR1 is SGHTS and CDR2 YDEGEE. Trimming removed 1 base at V and 7 bases at J, with 9 bases between. The CDR3 runs to 14 residues. The CDR3 region is CASSLWETNSPLHF. Here the CDR3 DNA reads TGTGCCAGCAGCTTGTGGGAGACGAATTCACCCCTCCACTTT.

This chain connects TRBV5-1 to TRBJ1-3, with 8 bases identical to TRBD1. CDR1 and CDR2 (germline): SGHRS, YFSETQ. The length of the CDR3 is 14 residues. V shed 4 bases, J shed 6 bases, and the junction held 6 bases outside the gene matches. For the CDR3, the DNA is TGCGCCAGCAGCAAAGGACAGGGCGCAAACACCATATATTTT. As protein: CASSKGQGANTIYF.

The genes are TRBV6-5 and TRBJ1-1; D unresolved. Germline values: CDR1 MNHEY, CDR2 SVGAGI. Trimming stripped 8 bases from V and 0 bases from J, with 10 bases between. This CDR3 spans 13 amino acids. As DNA, the CDR3 is TGTGCCAGCTGGCGGCAGATGAACACTGAAGCTTTCTTT. Its translation: CASWRQMNTEAFF.

The rearrangement uses TRBV5-5 and TRBJ2-7; a weak D match, TRBD2 (6 bases). The CDR3 contains 18 residues. V gave up 2 bases and J gave up 4 bases, with 25 bases separating them. Germline V gene lookup returns CDR1 SGHKS and CDR2 YYEKEE (reference sequence). The CDR3 region has the DNA TGTGCCAGCAGCTTTAGACTAGTTTTGGGCGGTAATCTGTACGAGCAGTACTTC. As protein: CASSFRLVLGGNLYEQYF.

The CDR3 nucleotides read TGTGCCAGTAGTATAGGAGGGAGCACCAATGAGCAGTACTTC. Its protein is CASSIGGSTNEQYF. V and J are TRBV19 and TRBJ2-7; possibly TRBD2 for D (5 bases). The CDR3 has 14 residues. Trimming left V 1 base short and J 7 bases short, with 14 bases between. Germline V gene data show CDR1 as LNHDA and CDR2 as SQIVND (reference sequence).

The chain couples TRBV6-1 to TRBJ2-2, with 7 bases that match TRBD1. Germline-derived CDR1 and CDR2 are MNHNS and SASEGT. Germline trimming cut 6 bases from V and 5 bases from J; bases unmatched to any gene: 3. The CDR3 totals 13 residues. DNA for the CDR3: TGTGCCAGCAGGGACAGGCTAACCGGGGAGCTGTTTTTT. Protein sequence: CASRDRLTGELFF.